This paragraph reports one TCR beta chain. In TCRdb, the 5' RACE reads were re-called with MiXCR into one record per CDR3 protein. The data contain about 700,000 distinct CDR3 sequences, about 9.4% of them singletons. This sample is part of a study of identical twins. These data were also reused for a study on yellow fever vaccine responses in identical twins.

The sample was PBMCs. The receptor's source is a woman aged 18-29 years in good health.

The CDR3 loop reads CASSSIPIRTDTQYF. The DNA of the CDR3 is TGTGCCAGCAGTAGTATACCAATACGCACAGATACGCAGTATTTT. The J gene is TRBJ2-3, the V gene TRBV6-1; no definite D call. The CDR3 is 15 amino acids. The germline V gene has CDR1 MNHNS and CDR2 SASEGT. Trimming removed 5 bases from V and 1 base from J, with 13 bases in between.